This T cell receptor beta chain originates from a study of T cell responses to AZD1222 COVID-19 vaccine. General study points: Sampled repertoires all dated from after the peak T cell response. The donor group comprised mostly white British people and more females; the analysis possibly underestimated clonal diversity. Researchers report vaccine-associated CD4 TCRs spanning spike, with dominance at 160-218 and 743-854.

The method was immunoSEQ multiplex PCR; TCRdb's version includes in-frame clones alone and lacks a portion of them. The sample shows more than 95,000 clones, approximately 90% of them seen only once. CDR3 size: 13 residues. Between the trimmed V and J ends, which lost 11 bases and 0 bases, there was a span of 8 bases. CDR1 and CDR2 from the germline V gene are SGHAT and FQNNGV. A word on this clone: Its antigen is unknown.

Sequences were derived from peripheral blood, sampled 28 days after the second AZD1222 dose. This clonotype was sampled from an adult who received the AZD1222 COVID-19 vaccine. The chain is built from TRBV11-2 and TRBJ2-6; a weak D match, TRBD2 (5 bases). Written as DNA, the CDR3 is TGTGCCGGAGGTTTCTCTGGGGCCAACGTCCTGACTTTC. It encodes CAGGFSGANVLTF.